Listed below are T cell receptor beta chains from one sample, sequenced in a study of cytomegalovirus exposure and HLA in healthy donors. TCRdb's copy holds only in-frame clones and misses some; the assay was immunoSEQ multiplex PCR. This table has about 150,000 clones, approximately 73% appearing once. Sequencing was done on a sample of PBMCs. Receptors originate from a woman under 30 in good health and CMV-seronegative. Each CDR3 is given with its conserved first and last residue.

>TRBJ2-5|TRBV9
CASSVGPQETQYF
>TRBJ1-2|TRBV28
CASSLLRLSGGYTF
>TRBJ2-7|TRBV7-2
CASSLARRYEQYF
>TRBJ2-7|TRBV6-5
CASSYVGGRPSYEQYF
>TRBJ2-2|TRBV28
CASSSPGLGKTGELFF
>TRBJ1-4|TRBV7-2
CASSSRRGAREKLFF
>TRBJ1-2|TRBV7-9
CASSLGGASLFYGYTF
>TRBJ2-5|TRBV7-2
CASSRGTEETQYF
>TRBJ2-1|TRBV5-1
CASSLDPSGRSASGEQFF
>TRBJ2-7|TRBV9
CASSSGTGTAYEQYF
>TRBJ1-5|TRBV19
CASSVRWDQPQHF
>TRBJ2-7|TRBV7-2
CASSLGGVKYEQYF
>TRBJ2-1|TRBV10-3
CAISEVGGAGNEQFF
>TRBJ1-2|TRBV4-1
CASSHRQDHGYTF
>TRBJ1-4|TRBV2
CASSDGKLFF